This T cell receptor (beta chain) was sequenced during a study of OX40 agonist ivuxolimab in advanced cancers. Clones were sequenced by immunoSEQ multiplex PCR, and TCRdb holds only the in-frame ones, with some missing. The sample carries 95,000 or so clones, about 91% recorded once. The receptor was derived from an adult with an advanced solid tumor such as melanoma, head and neck, liver or kidney cancer. The sequences come from CD4+ or CD8+ T cells sorted from blood, collected in a trial of the OX40 agonist ivuxolimab.

CDR3 bases: TGTGCCAGCAGCCCGACTAGCGGGGGTGAGACCCAGTACTTC. Translated, it gives CASSPTSGGETQYF. J is TRBJ2-5 and V is TRBV11-2; TRBD2 matches at 12 bases. The CDR3 contains 14 residues. Germline CDR1 reads SGHAT; CDR2 reads FQNNGV. J was trimmed by 5 bases and V by 5 bases; bases with no gene match: 3.